The clone carrying this T cell receptor beta chain showed up many times. This specimen belongs to a study of T cells in Graves' hyperthyroidism and ophthalmopathy. RNA transcripts served as the template for amplifying TCR beta CDR3 regions. An initial round of RT-PCR targeting the TCR CDR3 relied on the HTBI primer set. TCRdb re-analysed the multiplex PCR reads in MiXCR, keeping a single row per CDR3 protein. Of more than 550,000 distinct CDR3 sequences listed, over 15% were seen once; the top ten hold 16%. CDR3 length: 13 residues. V lost 0 bases and J lost 8, with 10 bases in between. The germline V gene has CDR1 MNHNS and CDR2 SASEGT. PBMCs were collected from a roughly 10 ml volume of fresh peripheral blood.

The chain recombines TRBV6-1 with TRBJ1-2; possibly TRBD1 for D (6 bases). The TCR was taken from a woman between 45 and 60 years old with Graves' hyperthyroidism that later progressed to Graves' ophthalmopathy. Sequencing input: blood. In DNA, the CDR3 is TGTGCCAGCAGTGAAGCACAGGGAGGAGGCTACACCTTC. Its translation: CASSEAQGGGYTF.